This T cell receptor (beta chain) comes out of a study of blood T cell repertoires in COVID-19. On the study more broadly: Italy, Spain and the United States were the sources of the convalescent and acute COVID-19 samples. PBMCs, B-cell-depleted T cells, or T cells provided the cDNA or gDNA that made up the material.

Using immunoSEQ multiplex PCR, the repertoire was profiled, and TCRdb retains in-frame clones only, with some absent. The sample shows roughly 58,000 clones, around 76% of them seen only once. The CDR3 runs to 15 residues. With 3 bases removed from V and 8 bases from J, the gap between germline ends came to 17 bases. From germline, CDR1 is SGHTA and CDR2 FQGNSA. The chain carries TRBV7-2 and TRBJ2-4; TRBD1 might be the D (6 bases). The sample taken for sequencing was peripheral blood. This receptor was identified in a man in his fifties with active or convalescent COVID-19. The CDR3 coding sequence is TGTGCCAGCAGCTTGTCTTCCAGGGGAGTAGACATTCAGTACTTC. Its protein is CASSLSSRGVDIQYF.